This T cell receptor beta chain was profiled in a study of CD8+CD57+ T cells in acquired aplastic anemia. Genomic DNA acted as the template from which TCR beta VDJ combination and CDR3 sequence profiling were carried out. TCRdb re-called the reads through MiXCR, storing one row per CDR3 protein. The sample lists about 75,000 distinct CDR3 sequences, 70% occurring once. Patients chosen for sequencing had CD8+CD57+ cells that had expanded, as shown by flow cytometry. General study results and limits: A set of 25 to 30 CD8+ CDR3 sequences was shared between patients and controls, and these sequences appeared highly expressed in patients.

As for this clonotype: The antigen is not known.

The source material was sorted CD4+, CD8+, or CD8+CD57+ T cells (not recorded which) from PBMCs. This receptor was identified in a human donor with aplastic anemia.

The CDR3 loop reads CASSLWRGVEETQYF. The CDR3 region has the DNA TGTGCCAGCAGTTTATGGCGCGGTGTCGAAGAGACCCAGTACTTC. This chain uses TRBV28 with TRBJ2-5; D is ambiguous. The length of the CDR3 is 15 residues. CDR1 MDHEN and CDR2 SYDVKM come from the germline V gene. The V end was cut by 0 bases, the J end by 3 bases, with 11 bases between.